The 26 T cell receptor beta chains given below trace back to one sample, sequenced in a study of blood T cells in healthy people across ages. PCR was performed a second time for about 6 to 11 cycles using a sample-barcoded 5' primer and a J-beta primer mix. TCRdb re-derived calls from the 5' RACE reads in MiXCR, one entry per CDR3 protein. The table shows about 1.8 million distinct CDR3 sequences, with about 49% occurring only once. Material for sequencing was blood. These TCRs come from a woman aged 40 to 55 in good health.

This chain links TRBV7-9 with TRBJ2-1; 14 nucleotides align to TRBD2. Germline CDR1 SEHNR, CDR2 FQNEAQ (reference sequence). V dropped 5 bases and J dropped 12; count of bases not matched to a gene: 12. The CDR3 extends over 16 amino acids. CDR3 sequence reads: CASSAQGLAGVDGQFF. DNA for the CDR3: TGTGCCAGCAGCGCCCAGGGACTAGCGGGAGTGGATGGGCAGTTCTTC.

The genes are TRBV6-5 and TRBJ2-4; D unresolved. V gave up 0 bases and J gave up 3 bases, with 12 bases separating them. The length of the CDR3 is 16 residues. Germline lookup yields CDR1 MNHEY and CDR2 SVGAGI. The CDR3 bases are TGTGCCAGCAGTTACTCGTTGAACTTATACAAAAACATTCAGTACTTC. It specifies CASSYSLNLYKNIQYF.

This chain joins TRBV27 and TRBJ2-5, with D possibly matching TRBD1 (5 bases). The CDR3 consists of 14 residues. Germline values: CDR1 MNHEY, CDR2 SMNVEV (reference sequence). The V end was cut by 7 bases, the J end by 1 base, with 13 bases between. CDR3 coding DNA: TGTGCCAGCAAATCGTACAGGAGCCAAGAGACCCAGTACTTC. It yields the protein CASKSYRSQETQYF.

The V call is TRBV20-1, the J call TRBJ2-1; weak D call: TRBD1 (6 bases). Germline lookup yields CDR1 DFQATT and CDR2 SNEGSKA (reference sequence). CDR3 length: 14 residues. V was pared by 2 bases and J by 7 bases, with 15 bases between. CDR3 DNA: TGCAGTGCTAGAAAAGGGGGTTCAGGGAATGAGCAGTTCTTC. As protein: CSARKGGSGNEQFF.

Only a few counts were recorded for this clonotype. The chain is built from TRBV7-2 and TRBJ1-2; D call uncertain. V lost 3 bases, J lost 7 bases, and 12 bases lay in between. This CDR3 is 13 amino acids long. Germline V CDR1 and CDR2: SGHTA, FQGNSA. DNA of the CDR3: TGTGCCAGCAGCTTGACCCAAGGACTTGGCTACACCTTC. It yields the protein CASSLTQGLGYTF.

This clonotype came up a few times. The chain links TRBV5-6 to TRBJ2-3; D gene unclear. Per germline, CDR1 SGHDT and CDR2 YYEEEE. V was cut by 2 bases and J by 1 base, with 14 bases left in between. The CDR3 is made up of 16 amino acids. The CDR3 sequence: CASSFGGRTRTDTQYF. DNA for the CDR3: TGTGCCAGCAGCTTTGGTGGCAGAACCCGCACAGATACGCAGTATTTT.

V is TRBV29-1 and J is TRBJ2-3, with a tentative D call TRBD1 (5 bases). Per the germline V gene, CDR1 is SQVTM and CDR2 is ANQGSEA. Deletions cut 8 bases from V and 0 bases from J, with 15 bases between. The CDR3 sequence is 14 residues long. CDR3 sequence reads: CSHEGAVSTDTQYF. As DNA, the CDR3 is TGCAGCCACGAAGGGGCGGTCAGCACAGATACGCAGTATTTT.

This sequence joins TRBV29-1 and TRBJ2-5, with 10 bases fitting TRBD1. TRBJ2-7 explains the end of the DNA better; the J call may be wrong. This CDR3 is 13 amino acids long. CDR1 is SQVTM and CDR2 is ANQGSEA in the germline V gene. In DNA, the CDR3 is TGCAGCGTTGCCGGGACAGGGGTAGGCGAGCAGTACTTC. It specifies CSVAGTGVGEQYF.

The CDR3: CASSLRDRPSGANVLTF. The DNA for the CDR3 is TGTGCCAGCAGTTTACGGGACAGACCCTCTGGGGCCAACGTCCTGACTTTC. The chain joins TRBV27 to TRBJ2-6; 7 bases map to TRBD1. J lost 0 bases, V lost 2 bases, and 4 bases had no gene match. CDR3 length: 17 amino acids. Germline V gene data show CDR1 as MNHEY and CDR2 as SMNVEV (reference sequence).

The chain is built from TRBV18 and TRBJ2-7, with D possibly matching TRBD1 (6 bases). The V gene lost 3 bases and the J gene lost 3 bases, with 15 bases spanning the gap. Germline CDR1 is KGHSH and CDR2 is LQKENI. This CDR3 is built from 15 residues. Here the CDR3 reads CASSPLTGKDYEQYF. CDR3 bases: TGTGCCAGCTCACCTTTGACAGGCAAAGACTACGAGCAGTACTTC.

The chain is built from TRBV27 and TRBJ1-5, with 7 bases fitting TRBD1. V was pared by 2 bases and J by 5 bases, with 6 bases of the junction left unmatched. The CDR3 spans 15 residues. Germline V gives CDR1 MNHEY, CDR2 SMNVEV (reference sequence). CDR3 sequence: CASSLTGDRYQPQHF. The CDR3 nucleotides read TGTGCCAGCAGTTTAACGGGGGACAGATATCAGCCCCAGCATTTT.

V gene TRBV3-1 combines with J gene TRBJ2-5; D tentatively reads TRBD1 or TRBD2 (5 bases each). The CDR3 is made up of 16 amino acids. Germline loops: CDR1 LGHDT, CDR2 YNNKEL (reference sequence). V lost 2 bases and J 2 bases, leaving 15 bases between the germline ends. This CDR3 is CASSQLRDRPQETQYF. The CDR3 DNA reads as TGTGCCAGCAGCCAACTCCGGGACCGACCACAAGAGACCCAGTACTTC.

The chain has TRBV29-1 and TRBJ2-1, with 9 nucleotides matching TRBD1. The V segment lost 3 bases and the J segment 15 bases; nucleotides outside the gene matches: 0. The CDR3 loop spans 9 amino acids. Germline V lookup: CDR1 SQVTM, CDR2 ANQGSEA. DNA for the CDR3: TGCAGCGTTGAGACAGGGGGGTTCTTC. Its translation is CSVETGGFF.

Only a few counts were recorded for this clonotype. The chain uses TRBV4-3 and TRBJ2-5, with D maybe TRBD2 (6 bases). CDR3 length: 16 residues. Germline loops: CDR1 LGHNA, CDR2 YSLEER. V was pared by 0 bases and J by 5 bases, with 16 bases between. The CDR3 loop is CASSQETEGLEETQYF. The CDR3 DNA sequence: TGCGCCAGCAGCCAAGAGACGGAGGGCCTTGAGGAGACCCAGTACTTC.

There are a few counts of this clonotype. The rearrangement links TRBV6-5 to TRBJ1-2; D might be TRBD1 (6 bases). Germline assignment: CDR1 MNHEY and CDR2 SVGAGI. V gave up 4 bases and J gave up 3 bases, with 24 bases separating them. CDR3 length equals 18 residues. CDR3 coding DNA: TGTGCCAGCAGTTCCTATCCGCGTCCACAGGGATCGGACTATGGCTACACCTTC. This gives the protein CASSSYPRPQGSDYGYTF.

This chain uses TRBV28 with TRBJ2-1; 12 nucleotides agree with TRBD2. V dropped 6 bases and J dropped 7; count of bases not matched to a gene: 13. Germline V gene data show CDR1 as MDHEN and CDR2 as SYDVKM. The CDR3 length is 17 residues. The CDR3 sequence: CASSPTVTSGGNNEQFF. The CDR3 bases are TGTGCCAGCAGCCCTACCGTTACTAGCGGGGGGAATAATGAGCAGTTCTTC.

The chain is built from TRBV9 and TRBJ2-7, with 7 bases fitting TRBD2. V shed 0 bases and J 3 bases; nucleotides not matched to a gene: 6. The CDR3 is made up of 15 amino acids. CDR1 and CDR2 (germline): SGDLS, YYNGEE. The CDR3 sequence is CASSVEGTTFYEQYF. Here the CDR3 DNA reads TGTGCCAGCAGCGTAGAGGGGACTACCTTCTACGAGCAGTACTTC.

This CDR3 is CASSQDLRVYEQYF. CDR3 nucleotide sequence: TGTGCCAGCAGCCAAGATCTCAGGGTCTACGAGCAGTACTTC. V usage is TRBV14 and J usage is TRBJ2-4, with D possibly being TRBD1 (5 bases). The J call may be faulty, since TRBJ2-7 better matches the DNA end. The CDR3 sequence is 14 residues long. Germline V lookup: CDR1 SGHDN, CDR2 FVKESK.

The V gene is TRBV12-3 or TRBV12-4, the J gene TRBJ2-5; the D gene is possibly TRBD1 (6 bases). Trimming stripped 6 bases from V and 6 bases from J, with 17 bases between. The CDR3 is 14 residues long. CDR3 in amino acids: CASRRDTPWQTQYF. The DNA of the CDR3 is TGTGCCAGCAGGAGGGACACCCCCTGGCAGACCCAGTACTTC.

In this sample, this clonotype turned up a few times. This chain joins TRBV5-1 and TRBJ2-3; D is uncertain. The CDR3 contains 15 residues. V gave up 0 bases and J gave up 2 bases, with 10 bases separating them. Germline V gene lookup returns CDR1 SGHRS and CDR2 YFSETQ. The CDR3 coding sequence is TGCGCCAGCAGCTTGGCTCGAACCGACACAGATACGCAGTATTTT. Residues: CASSLARTDTDTQYF.

In its sample, this clonotype was seen once. The chain is built from TRBV24-1 and TRBJ2-5; 8 nucleotides match TRBD1. With V trimmed by 4 bases and J by 1 base, 7 bases remained unmatched. The CDR3 is 16 residues long. CDR1 KGHDR and CDR2 SFDVKD come from the germline V gene. CDR3 residues: CATSDLDRGRQETQYF. The CDR3 nucleotides read TGTGCCACCAGTGACCTAGACAGGGGACGCCAAGAGACCCAGTACTTC.

J is TRBJ2-4 and V is TRBV28, with TRBD1 as a possible D gene (6 bases). The DNA matches TRBJ2-7 better at its end, which makes the J call doubtful. The germline V gene has CDR1 MDHEN and CDR2 SYDVKM. This CDR3 region has 16 residues. For the CDR3, the DNA is TGTGCCAGCAGTTTAGGTGTCCAGGGGTCGTTCTACGAGCAGTACTTC. Protein: CASSLGVQGSFYEQYF.

This clonotype was detected many times. This chain joins TRBV28 and TRBJ2-5; the D is unclear. Germline assignment: CDR1 MDHEN and CDR2 SYDVKM. The CDR3 length is 15 residues. Trimming removed 6 bases at V and 0 bases at J, with 14 bases between. In DNA, the CDR3 is TGTGCCAGCAGCTCCAATCACCGGGACCAAGAGACCCAGTACTTC. It is translated as CASSSNHRDQETQYF. Looking up the rest from reference TRBV28 and TRBJ2-5 gives the full variable domain: DVKVTQSSRYLVKRTGEKVFLECVQDMDHENMFWYRQDPGLGLRLIYFSYDVKMKEKGDIPEGYSVSREKKERFSLILESASTNQTSMYLCASSSNHRDQETQYFGPGTRLLVL.

The chain joins TRBV12-3 or TRBV12-4 to TRBJ2-5; no reliable D call. The germline V and J ends were trimmed by 2 bases and 0 bases, with 10 bases remaining between them. The CDR3 length is 15 residues. The CDR3 nucleotides read TGTGCCAGCAGTTTAAGGCGCAGTAACCAAGAGACCCAGTACTTC. Translated, it gives CASSLRRSNQETQYF.

This chain uses TRBV28 with TRBJ2-7; D possibly corresponds to TRBD1 (5 bases). Trimming took off 2 bases at V and 6 bases at J, with 14 bases between the two ends. The V gene's germline CDR1 is MDHEN and CDR2 SYDVKM. The length of the CDR3 is 14 residues. The CDR3 coding sequence is TGTGCCAGCAGTTTAAAAGGGGCCAGCTGCGAGCAGTACTTC. Its protein is CASSLKGASCEQYF. Combining the CDR3 with reference TRBV28 and TRBJ2-7 gives the whole variable domain DVKVTQSSRYLVKRTGEKVFLECVQDMDHENMFWYRQDPGLGLRLIYFSYDVKMKEKGDIPEGYSVSREKKERFSLILESASTNQTSMYLCASSLKGASCEQYFGPGTRLTVT.

This clonotype was found a few times. The chain links TRBV7-9 to TRBJ2-5; maybe TRBD2 (5 bases). The CDR3 is 18 amino acids. Germline V gives CDR1 SEHNR, CDR2 FQNEAQ (reference sequence). V lost 7 bases and J lost 0, with 24 bases in between. The CDR3 DNA reads TGTGCCAGCAATTTACGGGATCCTTTCCCCCCCCACCAAGAGACCCAGTACTTC. Its protein product is CASNLRDPFPPHQETQYF.